These 4 T cell receptor beta chains were sequenced from one sample in a study of tumor-infiltrating lymphocytes in oesophageal squamous cell carcinoma. TCRdb reprocessed the PCR reads via MiXCR and lists one record per CDR3 protein. The sample lists approximately 9,500 distinct CDR3 sequences; 45% to 65% were seen once. Material for sequencing was esophageal tumor tissue. The source is a female donor with esophageal squamous cell carcinoma.

This clonotype was picked up a small number of times. V gene TRBV11-3 combines with J gene TRBJ2-7, with TRBD2 matching over 16 bases. With the DNA end fitting TRBJ2-1 better, the J assignment may be wrong. The CDR3 sequence is 15 residues long. Germline CDR1 is SGHNT and CDR2 is YENEEA. Here the CDR3 reads CASSLGLAGGNEQFF. The CDR3 DNA sequence: TGTGCCAGCAGCTTGGGACTAGCGGGAGGGAATGAGCAGTTCTTC.

Many counts were recorded for this clonotype. This may be a read error, as it is one base from a much larger clone. The V and J genes are TRBV7-6 and TRBJ2-1; unclear D gene. V was clipped by 5 bases and J by 10 bases, with 9 bases between them. The CDR3 runs 11 residues. Germline values: CDR1 SGHVS, CDR2 FNYEAQ. CDR3 coding DNA: TGTGCCAGCAGCCCAGGAACCGAGCAGTTCTTC. It specifies CASSPGTEQFF.

The chain combines TRBV24-1 with TRBJ2-7, with 9 bases identical to TRBD1. Germline V gene data show CDR1 as KGHDR and CDR2 as SFDVKD. The CDR3 runs to 15 residues. The ends lost 3 bases at V and 7 bases at J; junction bases unmatched: 9. This chain's CDR3 is CATSDPGQGAREQYF. The CDR3 bases are TGTGCCACCAGTGATCCGGGACAGGGAGCGCGGGAGCAGTACTTC.

This clonotype was detected ten times or more. With a much larger clone just one base away, this may be a read error. This chain links TRBV27 with TRBJ2-4, with TRBD1 identical over 8 bases. The end of the DNA aligns better with TRBJ2-7, so the J call may be wrong. Germline assignment: CDR1 MNHEY and CDR2 SMNVEV (reference sequence). The CDR3 sequence is 13 residues long. In DNA form, the CDR3 reads TGTGCCAGCAGCATCCAAACAGGGGGCGAGCAGTACTTC. Translation: CASSIQTGGEQYF.